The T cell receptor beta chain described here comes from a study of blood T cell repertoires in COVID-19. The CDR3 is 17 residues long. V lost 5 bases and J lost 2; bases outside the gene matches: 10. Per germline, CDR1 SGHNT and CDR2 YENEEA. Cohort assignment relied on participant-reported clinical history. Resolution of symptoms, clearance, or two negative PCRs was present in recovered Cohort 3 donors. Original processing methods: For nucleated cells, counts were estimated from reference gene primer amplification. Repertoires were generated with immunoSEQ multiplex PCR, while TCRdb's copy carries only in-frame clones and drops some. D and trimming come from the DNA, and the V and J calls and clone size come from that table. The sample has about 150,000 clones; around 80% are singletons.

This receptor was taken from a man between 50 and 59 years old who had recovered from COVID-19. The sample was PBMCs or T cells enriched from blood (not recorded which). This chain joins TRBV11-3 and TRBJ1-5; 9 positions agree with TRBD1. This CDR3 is CASSNAFRDRGNQPQHF. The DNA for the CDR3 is TGTGCCAGCAGCAATGCATTCCGGGACAGGGGCAATCAGCCCCAGCATTTT.